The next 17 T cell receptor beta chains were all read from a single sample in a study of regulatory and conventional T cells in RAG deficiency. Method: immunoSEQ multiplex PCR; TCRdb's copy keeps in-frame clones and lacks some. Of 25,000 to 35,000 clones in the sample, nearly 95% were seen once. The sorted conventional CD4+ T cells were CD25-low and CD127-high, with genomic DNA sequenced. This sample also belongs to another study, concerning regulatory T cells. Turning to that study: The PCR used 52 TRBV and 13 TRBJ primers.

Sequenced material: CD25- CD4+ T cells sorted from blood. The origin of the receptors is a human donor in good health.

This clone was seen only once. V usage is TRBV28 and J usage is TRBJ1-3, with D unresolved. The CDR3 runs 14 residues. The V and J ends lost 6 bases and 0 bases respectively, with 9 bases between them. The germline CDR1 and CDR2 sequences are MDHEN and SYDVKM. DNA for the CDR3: TGTGCCAGCAGCGCACAGTTCTCTGGAAACACCATATATTTT. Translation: CASSAQFSGNTIYF.

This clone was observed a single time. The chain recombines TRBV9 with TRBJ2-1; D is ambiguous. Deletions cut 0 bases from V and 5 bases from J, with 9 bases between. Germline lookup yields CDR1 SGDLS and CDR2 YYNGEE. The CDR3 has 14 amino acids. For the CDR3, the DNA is TGTGCCAGCAGCGTAGTGACAACAAACAATGAGCAGTTCTTC. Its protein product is CASSVVTTNNEQFF.

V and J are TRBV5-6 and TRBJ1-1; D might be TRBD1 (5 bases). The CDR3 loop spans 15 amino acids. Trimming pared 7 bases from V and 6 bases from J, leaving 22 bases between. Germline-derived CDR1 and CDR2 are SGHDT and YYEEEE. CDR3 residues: CASGPGRGLMAEAFF. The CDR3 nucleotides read TGTGCCAGCGGACCGGGGAGGGGTCTAATGGCTGAAGCTTTCTTT.

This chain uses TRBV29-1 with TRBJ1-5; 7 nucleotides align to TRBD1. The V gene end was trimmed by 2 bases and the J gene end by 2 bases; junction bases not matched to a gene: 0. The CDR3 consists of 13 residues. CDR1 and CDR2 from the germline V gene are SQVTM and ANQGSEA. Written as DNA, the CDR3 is TGCAGCGTTGAAACAGGGGGCAATCAGCCCCAGCATTTT. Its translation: CSVETGGNQPQHF. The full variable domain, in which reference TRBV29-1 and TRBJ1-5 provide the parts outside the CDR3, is SAVISQKPSRDICQRGTSLTIQCQVDSQVTMMFWYRQQPGQSLTLIATANQGSEATYESGFVIDKFPISRPNLTFSTLTVSNMSPEDSSIYLCSVETGGNQPQHFGDGTRLSIL.

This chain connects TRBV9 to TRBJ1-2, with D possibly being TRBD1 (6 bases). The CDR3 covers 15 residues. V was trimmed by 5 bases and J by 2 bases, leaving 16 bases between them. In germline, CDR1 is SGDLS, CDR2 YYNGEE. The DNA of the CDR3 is TGTGCCAGCAGTGCATTGGGAACAGGGAACTATGGCTACACCTTC. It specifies CASSALGTGNYGYTF.

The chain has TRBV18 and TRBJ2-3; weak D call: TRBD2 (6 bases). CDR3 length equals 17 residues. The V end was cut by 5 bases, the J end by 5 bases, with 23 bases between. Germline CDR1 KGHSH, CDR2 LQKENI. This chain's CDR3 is CASSKERSSGPLDTQYF. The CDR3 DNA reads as TGTGCCAGCTCAAAAGAGAGATCAAGCGGGCCCCTAGATACGCAGTATTTT.

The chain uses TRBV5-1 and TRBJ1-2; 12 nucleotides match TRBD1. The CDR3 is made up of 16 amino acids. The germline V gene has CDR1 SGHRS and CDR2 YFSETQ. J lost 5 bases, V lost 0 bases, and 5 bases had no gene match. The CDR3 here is CASSLALGQGAYGYTF. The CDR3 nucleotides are TGCGCCAGCAGCTTGGCCTTGGGACAGGGGGCGTATGGCTACACCTTC.

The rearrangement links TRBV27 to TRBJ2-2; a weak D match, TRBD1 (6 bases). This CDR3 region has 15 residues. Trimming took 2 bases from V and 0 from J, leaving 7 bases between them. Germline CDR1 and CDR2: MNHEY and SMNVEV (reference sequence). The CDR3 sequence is CASSLRTANTGELFF. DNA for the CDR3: TGTGCCAGCAGTTTAAGGACAGCGAACACCGGGGAGCTGTTTTTT.

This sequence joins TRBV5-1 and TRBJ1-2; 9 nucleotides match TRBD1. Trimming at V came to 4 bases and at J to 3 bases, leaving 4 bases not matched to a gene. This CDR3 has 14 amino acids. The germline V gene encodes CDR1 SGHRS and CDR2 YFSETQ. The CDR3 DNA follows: TGCGCCAGCAGCCGGGACAGGGAGGACTATGGCTACACCTTC. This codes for CASSRDREDYGYTF.

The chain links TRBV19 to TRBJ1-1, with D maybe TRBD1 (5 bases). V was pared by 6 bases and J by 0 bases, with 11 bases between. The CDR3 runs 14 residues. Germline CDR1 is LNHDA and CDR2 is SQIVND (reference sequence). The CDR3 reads CASRAGQMNTEAFF. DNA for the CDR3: TGTGCCAGTAGGGCGGGGCAGATGAACACTGAAGCTTTCTTT.

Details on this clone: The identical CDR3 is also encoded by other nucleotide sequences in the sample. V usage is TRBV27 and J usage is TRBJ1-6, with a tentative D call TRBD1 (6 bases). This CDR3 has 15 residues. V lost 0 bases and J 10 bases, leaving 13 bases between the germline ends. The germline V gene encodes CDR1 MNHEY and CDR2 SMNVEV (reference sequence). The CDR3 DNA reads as TGTGCCAGCAGTTTATCGCCGACAGGATACTCACCCCTCCACTTT. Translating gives CASSLSPTGYSPLHF.

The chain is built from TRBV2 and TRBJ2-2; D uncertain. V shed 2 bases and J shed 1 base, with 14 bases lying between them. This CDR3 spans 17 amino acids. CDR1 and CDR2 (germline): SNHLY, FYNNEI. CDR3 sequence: CASSESMWQENTGELFF. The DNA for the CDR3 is TGTGCCAGCAGTGAAAGTATGTGGCAGGAGAACACCGGGGAGCTGTTTTTT.

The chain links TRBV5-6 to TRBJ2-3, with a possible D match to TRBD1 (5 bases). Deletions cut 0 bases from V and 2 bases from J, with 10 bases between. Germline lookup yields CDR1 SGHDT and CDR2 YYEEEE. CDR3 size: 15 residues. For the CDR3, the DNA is TGTGCCAGCAGCTTGGAGGGGATTTACACAGATACGCAGTATTTT. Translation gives CASSLEGIYTDTQYF.

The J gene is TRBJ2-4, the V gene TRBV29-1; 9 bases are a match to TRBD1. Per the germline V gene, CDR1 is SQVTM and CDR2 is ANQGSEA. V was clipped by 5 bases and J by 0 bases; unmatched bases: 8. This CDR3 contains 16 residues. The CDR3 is CSVHGTGTIAKNIQYF. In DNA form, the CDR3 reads TGCAGCGTTCACGGGACAGGGACCATAGCCAAAAACATTCAGTACTTC.

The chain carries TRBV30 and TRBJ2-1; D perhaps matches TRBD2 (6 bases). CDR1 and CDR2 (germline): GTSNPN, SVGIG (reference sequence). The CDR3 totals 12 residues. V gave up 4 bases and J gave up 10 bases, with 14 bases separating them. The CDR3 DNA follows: TGTGCCTGGACCCCCGGGGCGGGGGAGCAGTTCTTC. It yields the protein CAWTPGAGEQFF.

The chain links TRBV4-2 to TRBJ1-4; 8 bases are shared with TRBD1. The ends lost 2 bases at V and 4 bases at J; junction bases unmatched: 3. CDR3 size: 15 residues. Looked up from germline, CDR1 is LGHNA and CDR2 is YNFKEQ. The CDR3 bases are TGTGCCAGCAGCCAATCCGGGACAGGTAATGAAAAACTGTTTTTT. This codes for CASSQSGTGNEKLFF.

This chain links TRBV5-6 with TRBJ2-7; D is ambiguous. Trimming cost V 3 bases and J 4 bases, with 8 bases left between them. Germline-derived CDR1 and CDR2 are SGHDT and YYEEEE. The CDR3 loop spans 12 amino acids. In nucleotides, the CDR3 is TGTGCCAGCAGCTCACTCCCGTACGAGCAGTACTTC. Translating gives CASSSLPYEQYF. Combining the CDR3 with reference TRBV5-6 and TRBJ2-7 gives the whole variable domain DAGVTQSPTHLIKTRGQQVTLRCSPKSGHDTVSWYQQALGQGPQFIFQYYEEEERQRGNFPDRFSGHQFPNYSSELNVNALLLGDSALYLCASSSLPYEQYFGPGTRLTVT.